Listed below are T cell receptor beta chains from one sample, sequenced in a study of blood T cells in healthy people across ages. TCRdb re-derived calls from the 5' RACE reads in MiXCR, one entry per CDR3 protein. This table has around 650,000 distinct CDR3 sequences, less than 40% appearing once. Sequenced material: blood. These receptors came from a woman of 80 years or more in good health. The CDR3 runs from the conserved cysteine through the conserved F or W. A D gene is named only where the DNA matches it firmly. Clone size, where shown, is once, few, many, or a class for clones that have expanded.

v_gene	j_gene	len	abundance	d_gene	CDR3nt	CDR3aa
TRBV7-6	TRBJ2-1	15	many	TRBD2	TGTGCCAGCAGCGCCCTGACTAGCGGGGGCTATGAGCAGTTCTTC	CASSALTSGGYEQFF
TRBV21-1	TRBJ2-3	11	many	NA	TGTGCCAGCCCCTTGGTTGATACGCAGTATTTT	CASPLVDTQYF
TRBV7-8	TRBJ1-1	16	few	NA	TGTGCCAGCAGCCACCGGGACGGACGCATGAACACTGAAGCTTTCTTT	CASSHRDGRMNTEAFF
TRBV12-3/TRBV12-4	TRBJ2-1	14	NA	TRBD1	TGTGCCAGCAGTGAGGGGGCCTCCGTACTACAGACGTTCTTC	CASSEGASVLQTFF
TRBV20-1	TRBJ1-4	12	many	NA	TGCAGTGCTAGACAGGGCGATGAAAAACTGTTTTTT	CSARQGDEKLFF
TRBV20-1	TRBJ1-4	11	NA	NA	TGCAGGGCACGGATTAATGAAAAACTGTTTTTT	CRARINEKLFF
TRBV7-9	TRBJ2-6	17	NA	NA	TGTGCCAGCAGCTTCAACCCAGGATCCTCTGGGGCCAACGTCCTGACTTTC	CASSFNPGSSGANVLTF
TRBV7-2	TRBJ2-5	16	many	NA	TGTGCCAGCAGCTTGATAGGGGTGGTGCTCCAAGAGACCCAGTACTTC	CASSLIGVVLQETQYF
TRBV9	TRBJ2-7	13	many	NA	TGTGCCAGCAGCGCCGGGCCCCGGGGCGAGCAGTACTTC	CASSAGPRGEQYF
TRBV5-1	TRBJ1-4	14	NA	TRBD1	TGCGCCAGCAGCTTGAACAGGGGAATTGAAAAACTGTTTTTT	CASSLNRGIEKLFF
TRBV7-9	TRBJ1-5	15	many	TRBD1	TGTGCCAGCAGCTCGGACAGGGACGGCAATCAGCCCCAGCATTTT	CASSSDRDGNQPQHF
TRBV5-1	TRBJ2-7	13	many	NA	TGCGCCAGCAGCTCGACAGGAATTTACGAGCAGTACTTC	CASSSTGIYEQYF
TRBV12-3/TRBV12-4	TRBJ2-7	15	many	NA	TGTGCCAGCAGTTGGGGAGGGGGGGCAATGAGCGAGCAGTACTTC	CASSWGGGAMSEQYF
TRBV7-2	TRBJ2-3	16	many	TRBD2	TGTGCCAGCAGCTTAGTGGCTAGCGGGGGAACAGATACGCAGTATTTT	CASSLVASGGTDTQYF
TRBV20-1	TRBJ2-1	16	NA	TRBD2	TGCAGTGCTAGAGATAGCCGGACTAGGGCATACAATGAGCGGTTCTTC	CSARDSRTRAYNERFF
TRBV6-5	TRBJ2-2	13	many	NA	TGTGCCGCTACGGGCCATAACACCGGGGAGCTGTTTTTT	CAATGHNTGELFF
TRBV4-1	TRBJ2-7	15	many	TRBD1	TGCGCCAGCAGCCGGGGACAGTCAAACTCCTACGAGCAGTACTTC	CASSRGQSNSYEQYF
TRBV2	TRBJ2-5	15	many	TRBD1	TGTGCCAGCGGTAGCACAGGACAGGGTGAAGAGACCCAGTACTTC	CASGSTGQGEETQYF
TRBV27	TRBJ1-2	13	NA	NA	TGTGCCTGCAGTTTCGAGGGCAACTATGGCTACACCTTC	CACSFEGNYGYTF
TRBV5-5	TRBJ2-7	12	many	NA	TGTGCCAGCAGCTTCCTAAACTACGAGCAGTACTTC	CASSFLNYEQYF
TRBV27	TRBJ2-6	18	few	NA	TGTGCCAGCAGTTTAGGGGGGGCCAAATTTTCTGGGGCCAACGTCCTGACTTTC	CASSLGGAKFSGANVLTF
TRBV6-2/TRBV6-3	TRBJ2-3	13	NA	TRBD2	TGCGCCTGGGGGCGGGGGGGCAGAGATACGCAGTATTTT	CAWGRGGRDTQYF
TRBV11-2	TRBJ1-4	15	NA	NA	TGTGCCAGCACCGATGGGTGGGGGAGTGATGAAAAACTGTTTTTT	CASTDGWGSDEKLFF
TRBV12-3/TRBV12-4	TRBJ2-1	10	many	NA	TGTGCCAGCGCGGGAAATGAGCAGTTCTTC	CASAGNEQFF
TRBV7-9	TRBJ1-2	17	many	TRBD1	TGTGCCAGCAGCTTGGCTGGGACAGTCGGAGTCAACTATGGCTACACCTTC	CASSLAGTVGVNYGYTF
TRBV5-4	TRBJ2-7	12	many	NA	TGTGCCAGCAGCCGGACGAACCACGAGCAGTACTTC	CASSRTNHEQYF
TRBV6-1	TRBJ1-6	15	few	NA	TGTGCCAGCAGTGAAGCGCACGGGGGAGGGTCACCCCTCCACTTT	CASSEAHGGGSPLHF
TRBV27	TRBJ2-7	14	few	TRBD2	TGTGCCAGCAGGGGACTAGCGGAGTACAATGAGCAGTACTTC	CASRGLAEYNEQYF
TRBV7-9	TRBJ1-4	16	NA	NA	TGTGCCAGCAGCGCGCGGACAGTACCAACTAATGAAAAACTGTTTTTT	CASSARTVPTNEKLFF
TRBV3-1	TRBJ2-7	14	many	TRBD1	TGTGCCAGCAGGCCTGGAGGACAGGGGGTCGAGCAGTACTTC	CASRPGGQGVEQYF
TRBV11-2	TRBJ2-1	15	NA	NA	TGTGCCAGCAGCGGTGAACAGGTTCTAGCATACGAGCAGCTCTTC	CASSGEQVLAYEQLF
TRBV11-2	TRBJ2-2	13	NA	NA	TGTGCCAGCAGCTCGGGAATCGCCGGGGAGCTGTTTTTT	CASSSGIAGELFF
TRBV20-1	TRBJ1-2	12	NA	NA	TGCACCTCAACGGTACACGAATATGGCTACACCTTC	CTSTVHEYGYTF
TRBV6-1	TRBJ2-3	16	NA	TRBD1	TGTGCCAGCAGTGAACCGAGGGGACAGGGAGGGGGTACGCAGTATTTT	CASSEPRGQGGGTQYF
TRBV20-1	TRBJ2-4	17	few	NA	TGCAGTGCTAGAGCAGGGAGAGGGGGAAGGACCAAAAACATTCAGTACTTC	CSARAGRGGRTKNIQYF
TRBV18	TRBJ1-4	13	NA	NA	TGTGCCAGCTCACCAATCCCGAGGGGAAAACTGTTTTTT	CASSPIPRGKLFF
TRBV4-2	TRBJ1-2	19	few	NA	TGTGCCAGCAGCCAAGTGACCCGAGTAGGGGCCGGAGGCGGCTATGGCTACACCTTC	CASSQVTRVGAGGGYGYTF
TRBV20-1	TRBJ1-1	14	few	TRBD1	TGCAGTGCTAGTCCGGGACAGGGAACGACTGAAGCTTTCTTT	CSASPGQGTTEAFF
TRBV20-1	TRBJ1-2	9	many	NA	TGCAGTGCTTTAGGGGGCTACACCTTC	CSALGGYTF
TRBV12-3/TRBV12-4	TRBJ2-5	11	NA	NA	TGTGCCAGCAAAGGGGAAGAGACCCAGTACTTC	CASKGEETQYF
TRBV20-1	TRBJ2-4	13	NA	TRBD1	TGCAGTGCCTCCAGGGGGTCCAAAAACATTCAGTACTTC	CSASRGSKNIQYF
TRBV27	TRBJ1-1	13	few	NA	TGTGCCAGCAGTGGACCGTTGAACACTGAAGCTTTCTTT	CASSGPLNTEAFF
TRBV28	TRBJ1-1	11	NA	TRBD1	TGTGCCAGCTGGGACAGGGTGGTTGCTTTCTTT	CASWDRVVAFF
TRBV20-1	TRBJ1-4	13	NA	NA	TGCAGTGCTAGAGATCAGGCAGTCGAAAAACTGTTTTTT	CSARDQAVEKLFF
TRBV7-2	TRBJ1-2	15	many	NA	TGTGCCAGCAGCCCCGGGACTGGTAGAGTCTATGGCTACACCTTC	CASSPGTGRVYGYTF
TRBV2	TRBJ2-1	14	few	NA	TGTGCCAGCAGTGAAAAGGATTTCTACAATGAGCAGTTCTTC	CASSEKDFYNEQFF
TRBV6-1	TRBJ1-2	12	few	NA	TGTGCCAGCAGTGAAGCAGCCTATGGCTACACCTTC	CASSEAAYGYTF
TRBV7-2	TRBJ2-2	14	NA	NA	TGTGCCAGCAGCCACCAGGGATTGACCGGGGAGCTGTTTTTT	CASSHQGLTGELFF
TRBV5-1	TRBJ1-6	14	many	NA	TGCGCCAGCAGCGCCATTTCCAGGGGCTCACCCCTCCACTTT	CASSAISRGSPLHF
TRBV6-5	TRBJ1-5	15	many	TRBD1	TGTGCCAGCAGTAAAGGACAGGGGCGAGGTCAGCCCCAGCATTTT	CASSKGQGRGQPQHF
TRBV6-5	TRBJ1-2	11	many	NA	TGTGCCAGCTTAAGCTACTTTGGCTACACCTTC	CASLSYFGYTF
TRBV12-3/TRBV12-4	TRBJ1-1	14	NA	TRBD1	TGTGCCAGCAGTCGACAGGGGGGTACTGGTGAAGCTTTCTTT	CASSRQGGTGEAFF
TRBV3-1	TRBJ2-5	13	many	NA	TGTGCCAGCAGCTACCTTGGCGGGGAGACCCAGTACTTC	CASSYLGGETQYF
TRBV18	TRBJ1-3	15	NA	NA	TGTGCCAGCTCACCACGGCGGGACTCTGGAAACACCATATATTTT	CASSPRRDSGNTIYF
TRBV6-4	TRBJ2-7	16	many	TRBD2	TGTGCCAGCAGCCCGACTAGCGGGGGAGCCCCTACGCTGCAGTACTTC	CASSPTSGGAPTLQYF
TRBV6-6	TRBJ2-2	15	few	TRBD1	TGTGCCAGCAGTCCAGGGGGCGTTGGCACCGGGGAGCTGTTTTTT	CASSPGGVGTGELFF